What follows describes a single T cell receptor (beta chain). V was clipped by 6 bases and J by 4 bases; unmatched bases: 2. Germline lookup yields CDR1 MNHEY and CDR2 SMNVEV (reference sequence). CDR3 length equals 12 residues. Profiling relied on immunoSEQ multiplex PCR, and the TCRdb table lists in-frame clones only, not all of them. This sample has about 200,000 clones; roughly 78% occur once, and the top ten carry approximately 12%. This sample was included in a study of blood T cell repertoires in COVID-19. Overall study context: The United States, Italy and Spain supplied acute and convalescent COVID-19 samples. PBMCs, B-cell-depleted T cells, or T cells provided the cDNA or gDNA that made up the material.

The source is a woman between 35 and 50 years old with acute or convalescent COVID-19. V is TRBV27 and J is TRBJ2-7; 8 bases agree with TRBD2. Sequencing was performed on peripheral blood. The CDR3 nucleotides are TGTGCCAGCAGCGAGCGGGGGTACGAGCAGTACTTC. This translates into CASSERGYEQYF.